This T cell receptor beta chain was captured by sequencing in a study of blood T cell repertoires in COVID-19. Overall study context: Sources were T cells, B-cell-depleted T cells, or PBMCs; the material itself was cDNA or gDNA.

As processed by the authors: The assay estimated nucleated cells by amplifying reference gene primers. TCRdb keeps only in-frame clones here, not all; method: immunoSEQ multiplex PCR. The DNA was the basis for D and trimming; V, J and clone size are from that table. Counted here are around 170,000 clones, around 86% occurring once; the ten biggest clones make up about 6.5%. The trim removed 4 bases at V and 3 bases at J, leaving 6 bases unmatched. The germline CDR1 and CDR2 sequences are SQVTM and ANQGSEA. The CDR3 is 14 amino acids. This receptor was identified in a woman in her thirties or forties with acute or convalescent COVID-19. The gene calls are TRBV29-1 and TRBJ2-1, with 7 bases identical to TRBD2. The sample consisted of peripheral blood. The CDR3 reads CSVGASGDYNEQFF. The CDR3 DNA follows: TGCAGCGTTGGGGCTAGCGGAGACTACAATGAGCAGTTCTTC.